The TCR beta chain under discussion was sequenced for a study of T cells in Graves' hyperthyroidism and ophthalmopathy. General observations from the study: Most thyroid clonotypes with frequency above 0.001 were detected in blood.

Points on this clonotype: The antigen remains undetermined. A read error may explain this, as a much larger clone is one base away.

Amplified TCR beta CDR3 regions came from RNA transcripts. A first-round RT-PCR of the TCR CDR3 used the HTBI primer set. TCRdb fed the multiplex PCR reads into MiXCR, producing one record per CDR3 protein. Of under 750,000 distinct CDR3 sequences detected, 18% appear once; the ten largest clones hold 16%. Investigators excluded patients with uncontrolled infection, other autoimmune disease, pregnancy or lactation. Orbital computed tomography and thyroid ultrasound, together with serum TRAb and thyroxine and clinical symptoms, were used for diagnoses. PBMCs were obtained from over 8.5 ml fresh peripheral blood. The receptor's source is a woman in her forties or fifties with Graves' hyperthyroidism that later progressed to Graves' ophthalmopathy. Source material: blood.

CDR3 coding DNA: TGTGCCAGCAGACCCCTGGACAAGAACACTGGAGCTTTCTTT. It encodes CASRPLDKNTGAFF. The chain uses TRBV27 and TRBJ1-1; a possible D gene is TRBD1 (5 bases). CDR1 MNHEY and CDR2 SMNVEV come from the germline V gene (reference sequence). This CDR3 contains 14 residues.